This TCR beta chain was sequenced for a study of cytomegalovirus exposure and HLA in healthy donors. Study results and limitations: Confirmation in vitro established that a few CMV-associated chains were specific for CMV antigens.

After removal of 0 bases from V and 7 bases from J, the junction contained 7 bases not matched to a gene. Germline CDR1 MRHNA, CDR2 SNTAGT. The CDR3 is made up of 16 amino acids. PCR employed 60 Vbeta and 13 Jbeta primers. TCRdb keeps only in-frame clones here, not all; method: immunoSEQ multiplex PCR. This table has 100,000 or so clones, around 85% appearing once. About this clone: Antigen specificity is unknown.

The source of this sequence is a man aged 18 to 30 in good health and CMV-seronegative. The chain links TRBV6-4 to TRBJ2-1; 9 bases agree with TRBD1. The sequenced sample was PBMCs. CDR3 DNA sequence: TGTGCCAGCAGTGACTCATCGACAGGGGGTTATAATGAGCAGTTCTTC. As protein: CASSDSSTGGYNEQFF.